This T cell receptor beta chain appears in the sequencing data of a study of yellow fever vaccine responses in identical twins. Concerning this clonotype: As yet, its antigen is unknown.

This CDR3 spans 13 amino acids. Germline-derived CDR1 and CDR2 are KGHSH and LQKENI. V lost 3 bases to trimming and J lost 11 bases; unmatched junction nucleotides: 7. Study-level points and caveats: Reportedly, the response of twins' T cells to the vaccine seemed partly convergent, partly personalized.

A single record per CDR3 protein comes from TCRdb applying MiXCR to the RT-PCR reads. The sample records about 34,000 distinct CDR3 sequences, 60% being singletons. The receptor was isolated from a woman aged 18 to 35 who received the yellow fever vaccine. The sequences come from T cells from blood (PBMCs), unsorted or a sorted subset (not recorded which), collected before or after yellow fever vaccination (not recorded which). The chain joins TRBV18 to TRBJ1-1; 9 nucleotides line up with TRBD1. The CDR3, as DNA: TGTGCCAGCTCACCGGGGACAGGGATTAAGGCTTTCTTT. Translation gives CASSPGTGIKAFF.